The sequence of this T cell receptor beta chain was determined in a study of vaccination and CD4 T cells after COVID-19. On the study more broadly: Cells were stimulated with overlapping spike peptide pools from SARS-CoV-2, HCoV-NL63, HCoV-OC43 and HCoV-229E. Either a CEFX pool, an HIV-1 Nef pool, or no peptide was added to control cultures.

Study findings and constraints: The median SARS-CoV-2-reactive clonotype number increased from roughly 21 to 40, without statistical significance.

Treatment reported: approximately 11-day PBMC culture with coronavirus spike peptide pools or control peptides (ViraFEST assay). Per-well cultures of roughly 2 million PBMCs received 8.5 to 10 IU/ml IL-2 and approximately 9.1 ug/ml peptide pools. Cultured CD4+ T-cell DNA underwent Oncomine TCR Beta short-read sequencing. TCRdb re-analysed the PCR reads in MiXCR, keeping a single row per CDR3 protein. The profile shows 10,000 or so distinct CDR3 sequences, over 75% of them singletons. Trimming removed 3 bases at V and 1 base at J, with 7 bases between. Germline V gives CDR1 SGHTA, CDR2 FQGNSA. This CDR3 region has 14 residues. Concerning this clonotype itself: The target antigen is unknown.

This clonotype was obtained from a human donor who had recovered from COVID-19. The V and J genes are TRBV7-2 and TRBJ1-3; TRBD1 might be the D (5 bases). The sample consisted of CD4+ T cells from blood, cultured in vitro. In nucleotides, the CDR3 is TGTGCCAGCAGCTTTGGGGGTTCTGGAAACACCATATATTTT. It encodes CASSFGGSGNTIYF.